This T cell receptor (beta chain) was documented in a study of graft-versus-host responses after intestinal transplantation. Across the study: Multivisceral, liver-intestinal, or isolated intestinal grafts went to recipients.

CDR3 length: 15 residues. V was cut by 4 bases and J by 2 bases, with 14 bases left in between. The germline CDR1 and CDR2 sequences are MNHNY and SVGAGI (reference sequence). Study findings and constraints: Individuals who had graft-donor T cell macrochimerism had allografts that showed high graft-versus-host to host-versus-graft clonal ratios.

TCRdb's copy holds only in-frame clones and misses some; the assay was immunoSEQ multiplex PCR. Here the sample spans about 73,000 clones, around 90% being singletons. As regards this clone: The antigen remains unidentified.

The sequenced sample was unstimulated CD8+ T cells sorted from spleen or lymph node cells, obtained before transplant. The J gene is TRBJ1-1, the V gene TRBV6-6, with a possible D match to TRBD1 (5 bases). The clonotype originates from a human donor who was the organ donor for an intestinal transplant. For the CDR3, the DNA is TGTGCCAGCAGTTGGAAAGGGGAAGTTAACACTGAAGCTTTCTTT. Its protein product is CASSWKGEVNTEAFF.